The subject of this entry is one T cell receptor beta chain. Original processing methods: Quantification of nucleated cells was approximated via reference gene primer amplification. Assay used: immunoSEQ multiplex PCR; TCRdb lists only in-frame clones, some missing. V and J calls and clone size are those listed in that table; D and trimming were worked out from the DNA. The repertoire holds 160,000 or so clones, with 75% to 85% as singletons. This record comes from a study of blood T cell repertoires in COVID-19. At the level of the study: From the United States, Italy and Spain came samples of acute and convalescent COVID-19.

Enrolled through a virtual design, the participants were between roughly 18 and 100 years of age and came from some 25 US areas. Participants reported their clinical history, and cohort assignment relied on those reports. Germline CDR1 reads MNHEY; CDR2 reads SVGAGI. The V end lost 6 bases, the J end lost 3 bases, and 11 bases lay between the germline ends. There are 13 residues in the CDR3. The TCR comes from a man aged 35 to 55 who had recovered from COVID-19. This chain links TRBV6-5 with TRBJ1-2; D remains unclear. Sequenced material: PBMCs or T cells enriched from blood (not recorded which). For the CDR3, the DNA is TGTGCCAGCAGCCTGGAGCCGCACTATGGCTACACCTTC. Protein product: CASSLEPHYGYTF.